These T cell receptor beta chains were read from a single sample in a study of T cell responses to AZD1222 COVID-19 vaccine. TCRdb's table, derived via immunoSEQ multiplex PCR, lists solely in-frame clones and lacks some. The sample shows approximately 120,000 clones, about nine tenths of them seen only once. Specimen: peripheral blood, collected on day 0 of AZD1222 vaccination. All receptors come from an adult in good health. Both conserved end residues are part of each CDR3. Rows give clone size only sometimes, using once, few, many, or a class for an expanded clone.

CDR3 | V | size | length | J
CASSPTNLNTEAFF | TRBV7-9 | NA | 14 | TRBJ1-1
CASSYHSITGPRGYTF | TRBV5-8 | NA | 16 | TRBJ1-2
CATTPSRRTNEKLFF | TRBV15 | NA | 15 | TRBJ1-4
CASSSGGQGKNIQYF | TRBV6-5 | once | 15 | TRBJ2-4
CAISVQGFNTEAFF | TRBV10-3 | NA | 14 | TRBJ1-1
CASSLQGGNAEAFF | TRBV4-3 | NA | 14 | TRBJ1-1
CASSPTATGYNEQFF | TRBV4-2 | NA | 15 | TRBJ2-1
CATLMGVGGYTF | TRBV28 | NA | 12 | TRBJ1-2
CASSRAEGGNTEAFF | TRBV6-5 | NA | 15 | TRBJ1-1
CASSFLASGGSYEQYF | TRBV7-8 | NA | 16 | TRBJ2-7
CASSLTLTGIGAEQYF | TRBV7-3 | NA | 16 | TRBJ2-7
CASSLAQGTTEAFF | TRBV5-1 | NA | 14 | TRBJ1-1
CASSTGQGAAEAFF | TRBV5-1 | NA | 14 | TRBJ1-1
CASSLDRGNEKLFF | TRBV6-5 | NA | 14 | TRBJ1-4
CASLESRDRSFEQYF | TRBV2 | NA | 15 | TRBJ2-7
CASHGGLAVSYEQYF | TRBV11-3 | NA | 15 | TRBJ2-7
CASSNPTGMTDTQYF | TRBV27 | NA | 15 | TRBJ2-3
CASSYSGPGEQFF | TRBV6-5 | once | 13 | TRBJ2-1
CASSLVGPGELFF | TRBV5-6 | NA | 13 | TRBJ2-2
CAIRPTGDNQPQHF | TRBV10-3 | once | 14 | TRBJ1-5
CASSPTGAGSSYEQYF | TRBV11-2 | NA | 16 | TRBJ2-7
CASSEERATRKYF | TRBV2 | NA | 13 | TRBJ2-7
CASSPRGAGVQETQYF | TRBV3-1/TRBV3-2 | NA | 16 | TRBJ2-5
CASSSPGRSEKLFF | TRBV19 | once | 14 | TRBJ1-4
CASSLADSKQETQYF | TRBV28 | once | 15 | TRBJ2-5
CASSFGSIGYTF | TRBV28 | NA | 12 | TRBJ1-2
CASSILTDQGPQHF | TRBV19 | NA | 14 | TRBJ1-5
CASSLRWTSYNEQFF | TRBV7-3 | NA | 15 | TRBJ2-1
CASSLNPLGQGAGEQFF | TRBV7-3 | NA | 17 | TRBJ2-1
CASSTIINEKLFF | TRBV14 | once | 13 | TRBJ1-4
CASSKGGRGPEAFF | TRBV21-1 | few | 14 | TRBJ1-1